Listed here are 6 T cell receptor beta chains from one sample, sequenced in a study of blood T cell repertoires in COVID-19. The assay was immunoSEQ multiplex PCR, and TCRdb's table has in-frame clones only and misses some. The repertoire has about 200,000 clones, under 90% of them found once; the top ten carry roughly 5.7%. Material: peripheral blood. The receptors shown here come from a man aged 80 or over with acute or convalescent COVID-19.

The rearrangement links TRBV11-3 to TRBJ2-5; 8 bases are shared with TRBD1. V was clipped by 4 bases and J by 4 bases; unmatched bases: 8. Per germline, CDR1 SGHNT and CDR2 YENEEA. The CDR3 runs 15 residues. CDR3 protein: CASSWGQARGETQYF. The CDR3 bases are TGTGCCAGCAGCTGGGGACAGGCCAGGGGAGAGACCCAGTACTTC. Full variable domain (missing parts from reference TRBV11-3 and TRBJ2-5): EAGVVQSPRYKIIEKKQPVAFWCNPISGHNTLYWYLQNLGQGPELLIRYENEEAVDDSQLPKDRFSAERLKGVDSTLKIQPAELGDSAVYLCASSWGQARGETQYFGPGTRLLVL.

This chain links TRBV7-9 with TRBJ2-2, with 10 bases fitting TRBD1. The CDR3 is 14 residues long. Germline V gene data show CDR1 as SEHNR and CDR2 as FQNEAQ (reference sequence). With V trimmed by 6 bases and J by 7 bases, 5 bases remained unmatched. As DNA, the CDR3 is TGTGCCAGCAGTCGACAGGGGGCGGTCGGGGAGCTGTTTTTT. Its translation is CASSRQGAVGELFF.

The V call is TRBV11-3, the J call TRBJ1-6; TRBD1 is a possible D gene (6 bases). The germline gives CDR1 SGHNT, CDR2 YENEEA. V was pared by 4 bases and J by 7 bases, with 8 bases between. The CDR3 length is 13 residues. CDR3 sequence: CASSSDRNSPLHF. The DNA of the CDR3 is TGTGCCAGCAGCTCCGACAGGAATTCACCCCTCCACTTT.

This rearrangement joins TRBV2 to TRBJ2-2; a weak D match, TRBD2 (5 bases). The CDR3 runs to 12 residues. Germline V gives CDR1 SNHLY, CDR2 FYNNEI. V lost 7 bases to trimming and J lost 7 bases, with 10 bases between them. The CDR3 region is CASIPEGGELFF. CDR3 DNA: TGTGCCAGCATCCCTGAGGGCGGGGAGCTGTTTTTT.

The CDR3 sequence is CASSDPDRVPRAFF. CDR3 bases: TGTGCCAGCAGTGACCCTGACAGGGTGCCAAGGGCTTTCTTT. This chain connects TRBV25-1 to TRBJ1-1, with TRBD1 identical over 7 bases. CDR3 size: 14 residues. V lost 3 bases to trimming and J lost 11 bases; unmatched junction nucleotides: 12. Germline loops: CDR1 MGHDK, CDR2 SYGVNS.

The gene calls are TRBV18 and TRBJ2-2; 10 bases line up with TRBD2. The CDR3 sequence is 16 residues long. Germline trimming cut 2 bases from V and 6 bases from J; bases unmatched to any gene: 6. Germline values: CDR1 KGHSH, CDR2 LQKENI. The CDR3 bases are TGTGCCAGCTCACCATCGGCTAGCGGGAGTGCCGGGGAGCTGTTTTTT. This codes for CASSPSASGSAGELFF.